This entry describes one TCR beta chain. Its antigen is not identified. V shed 7 bases and J shed 7 bases, with 11 bases lying between them. CDR1 is MNHNS and CDR2 is SASEGT in the germline V gene. The CDR3 runs to 12 residues. The authors extracted RNA and reverse transcribed it into cDNA as the sequencing template. This table comes from immunoSEQ multiplex PCR, and its TCRdb copy is limited to in-frame clones, with some not included. This sample has hundreds of thousands of clones, with 66% found just once. This sample is part of a study of CD8+ T cells in alopecia areata. Study-wide background: The SALT score measured affected scalp surface percentage in treated patients. The study, taken as a whole, reports: Scalp clonality decreased significantly with tofacitinib, and so did expanded CD8+ clones among the top 100. Amid tofacitinib therapy, many expanded lesional clones stayed present in scalp and blood. More clonal than normal scalp was lesional scalp, particularly alopecia totalis/universalis.

Treatment in this sample: oral pan-JAK inhibitor, 5-10 mg twice daily. This receptor was obtained from a human donor with alopecia areata. The source was CD4+ T cells sorted from blood, collected at approximately week 42, from a patient treated with tofacitinib. The genes are TRBV6-1 and TRBJ1-5, with a possible D match to TRBD1 (6 bases). CDR3 in DNA: TGTGCCAGCACCGGGGGCGGCCAGCCCCAGCATTTT. Translation gives CASTGGGQPQHF.